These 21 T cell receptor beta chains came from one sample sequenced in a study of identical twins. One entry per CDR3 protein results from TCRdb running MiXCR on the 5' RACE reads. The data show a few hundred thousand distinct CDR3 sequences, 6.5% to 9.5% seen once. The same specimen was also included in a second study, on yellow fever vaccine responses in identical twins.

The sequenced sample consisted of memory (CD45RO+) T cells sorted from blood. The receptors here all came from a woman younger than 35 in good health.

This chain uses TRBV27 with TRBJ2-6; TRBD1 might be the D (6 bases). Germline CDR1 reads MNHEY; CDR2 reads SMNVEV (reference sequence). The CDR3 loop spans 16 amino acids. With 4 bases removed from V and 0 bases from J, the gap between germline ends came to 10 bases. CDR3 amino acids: CASSSGVRSGANVLTF. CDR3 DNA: TGTGCCAGCAGTTCAGGGGTCCGCTCTGGGGCCAACGTCCTGACTTTC.

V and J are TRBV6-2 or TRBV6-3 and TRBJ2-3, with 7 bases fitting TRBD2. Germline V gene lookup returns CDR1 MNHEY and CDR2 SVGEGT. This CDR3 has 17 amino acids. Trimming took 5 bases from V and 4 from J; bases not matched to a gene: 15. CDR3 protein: CASSPPLGTTGPDTQYF. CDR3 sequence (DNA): TGTGCCAGCAGTCCACCCTTAGGGACTACGGGTCCAGATACGCAGTATTTT.

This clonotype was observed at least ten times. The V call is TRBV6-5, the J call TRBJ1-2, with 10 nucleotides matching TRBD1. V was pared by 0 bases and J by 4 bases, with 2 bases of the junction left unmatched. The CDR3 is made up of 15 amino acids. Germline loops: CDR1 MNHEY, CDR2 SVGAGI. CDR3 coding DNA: TGTGCCAGCAGTTACTCCGGGACAGGGGTCTATGGCTACACCTTC. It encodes CASSYSGTGVYGYTF.

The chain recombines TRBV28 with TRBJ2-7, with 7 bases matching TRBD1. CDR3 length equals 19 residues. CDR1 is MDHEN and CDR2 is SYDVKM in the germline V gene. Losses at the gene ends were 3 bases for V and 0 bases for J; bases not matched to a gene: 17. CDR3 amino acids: CASSFGTAPFHESSYEQYF. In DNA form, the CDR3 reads TGTGCCAGCAGTTTCGGGACAGCGCCATTCCACGAAAGCTCCTACGAGCAGTACTTC.

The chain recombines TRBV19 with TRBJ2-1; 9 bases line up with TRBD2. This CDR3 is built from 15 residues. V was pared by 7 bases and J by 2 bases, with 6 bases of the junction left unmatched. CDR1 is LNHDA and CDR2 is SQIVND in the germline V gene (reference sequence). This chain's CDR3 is CASKRASGTYNEQFF. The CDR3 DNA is TGTGCCAGTAAGAGGGCTAGCGGGACCTACAATGAGCAGTTCTTC.

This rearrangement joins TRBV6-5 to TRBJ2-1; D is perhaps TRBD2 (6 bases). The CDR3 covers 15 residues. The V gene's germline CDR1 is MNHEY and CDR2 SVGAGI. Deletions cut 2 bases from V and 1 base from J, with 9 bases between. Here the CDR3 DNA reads TGTGCCAGCAGTTACGTGGAGGGGTCCTACAATGAGCAGTTCTTC. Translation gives CASSYVEGSYNEQFF.

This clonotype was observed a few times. The CDR3 sequence is CASRPGLAGNEQFF. The CDR3 nucleotides are TGTGCCAGCAGACCGGGACTAGCTGGCAATGAGCAGTTCTTC. The chain couples TRBV12-3 or TRBV12-4 to TRBJ2-1; 9 bases map to TRBD2. The CDR3 length is 14 residues. The V segment lost 6 bases and the J segment 6 bases; nucleotides outside the gene matches: 6.

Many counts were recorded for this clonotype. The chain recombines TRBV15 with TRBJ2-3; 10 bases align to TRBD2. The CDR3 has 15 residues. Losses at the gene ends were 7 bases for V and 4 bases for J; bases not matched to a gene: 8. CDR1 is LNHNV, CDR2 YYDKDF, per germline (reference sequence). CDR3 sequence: CATKTKREGPDTQYF. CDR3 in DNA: TGTGCCACCAAAACAAAGCGGGAGGGCCCAGATACGCAGTATTTT. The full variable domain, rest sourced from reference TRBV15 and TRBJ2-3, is DAMVIQNPRYQVTQFGKPVTLSCSQTLNHNVMYWYQQKSSQAPKLLFHYYDKDFNNEADTPDNFQSRRPNTSFCFLDIRSPGLGDTAMYLCATKTKREGPDTQYFGPGTRLTVL.

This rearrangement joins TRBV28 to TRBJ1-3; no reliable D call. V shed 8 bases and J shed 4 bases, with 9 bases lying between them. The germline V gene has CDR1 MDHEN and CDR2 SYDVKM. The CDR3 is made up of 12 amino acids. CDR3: CASGDPGNTIYF. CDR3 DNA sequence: TGTGCCAGCGGAGACCCCGGAAACACCATATATTTT.

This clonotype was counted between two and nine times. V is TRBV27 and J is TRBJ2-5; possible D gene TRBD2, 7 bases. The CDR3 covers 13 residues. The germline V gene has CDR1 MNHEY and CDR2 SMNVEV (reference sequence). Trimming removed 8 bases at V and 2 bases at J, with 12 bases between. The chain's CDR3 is CASQGRGQETQYF. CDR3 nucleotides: TGTGCCAGCCAGGGGAGGGGTCAAGAGACCCAGTACTTC.

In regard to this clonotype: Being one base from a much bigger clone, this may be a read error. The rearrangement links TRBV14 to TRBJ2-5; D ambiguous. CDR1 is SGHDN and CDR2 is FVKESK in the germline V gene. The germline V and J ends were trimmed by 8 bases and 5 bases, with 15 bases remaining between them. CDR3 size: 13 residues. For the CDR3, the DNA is TGTGCCAGCCGCCTCTTTGCTGCGGAGACCCAGTACTTC. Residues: CASRLFAAETQYF.

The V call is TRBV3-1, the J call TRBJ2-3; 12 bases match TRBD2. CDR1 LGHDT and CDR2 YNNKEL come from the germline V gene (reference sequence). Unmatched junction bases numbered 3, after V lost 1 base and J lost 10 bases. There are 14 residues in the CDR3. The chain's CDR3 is CASSQATSGSPQYF. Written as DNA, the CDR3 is TGTGCCAGCAGCCAAGCGACTAGCGGGAGCCCGCAGTATTTT.

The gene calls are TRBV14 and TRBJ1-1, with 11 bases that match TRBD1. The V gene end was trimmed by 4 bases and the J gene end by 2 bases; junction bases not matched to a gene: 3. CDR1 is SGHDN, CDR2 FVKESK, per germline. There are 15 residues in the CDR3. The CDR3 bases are TGTGCCAGCAGCCGCGGACAGGGGGCTAACACTGAAGCTTTCTTT. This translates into CASSRGQGANTEAFF.

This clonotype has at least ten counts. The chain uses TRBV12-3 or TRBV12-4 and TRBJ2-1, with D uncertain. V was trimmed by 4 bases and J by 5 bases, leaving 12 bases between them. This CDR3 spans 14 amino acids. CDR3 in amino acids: CASSYQRFNNEQFF. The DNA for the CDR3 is TGTGCCAGCAGTTATCAGAGGTTCAACAATGAGCAGTTCTTC.

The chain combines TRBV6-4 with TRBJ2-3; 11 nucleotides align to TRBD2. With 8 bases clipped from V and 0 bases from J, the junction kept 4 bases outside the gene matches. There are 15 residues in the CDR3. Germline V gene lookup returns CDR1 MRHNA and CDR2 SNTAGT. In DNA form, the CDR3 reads TGTGCCAGCGCTATAGCGGGGGGGAGCACAGATACGCAGTATTTT. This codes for CASAIAGGSTDTQYF.

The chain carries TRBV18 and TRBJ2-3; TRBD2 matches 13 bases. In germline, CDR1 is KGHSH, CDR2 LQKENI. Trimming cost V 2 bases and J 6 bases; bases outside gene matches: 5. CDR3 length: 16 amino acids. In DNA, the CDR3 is TGTGCCAGCTCACCAAGGACTAGCGGGGGCTGGGATACGCAGTATTTT. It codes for CASSPRTSGGWDTQYF.

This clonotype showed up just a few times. CDR3 coding DNA: TGTGCCAGCAGCTTAGCCCTGGGCTTGGAGCAGTACTTC. Its protein is CASSLALGLEQYF. This chain joins TRBV7-8 and TRBJ2-7, with D hard to call. The germline V and J ends were trimmed by 0 bases and 7 bases, with 10 bases remaining between them. Germline values: CDR1 SGHVS, CDR2 FQNEAQ. CDR3 length: 13 amino acids.

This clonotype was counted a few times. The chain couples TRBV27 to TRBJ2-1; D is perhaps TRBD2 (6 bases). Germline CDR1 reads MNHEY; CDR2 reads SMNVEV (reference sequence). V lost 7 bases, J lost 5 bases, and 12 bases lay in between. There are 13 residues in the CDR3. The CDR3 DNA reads TGTGCCAGCACCGGGACTCTAAACAATGAGCAGTTCTTC. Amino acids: CASTGTLNNEQFF.

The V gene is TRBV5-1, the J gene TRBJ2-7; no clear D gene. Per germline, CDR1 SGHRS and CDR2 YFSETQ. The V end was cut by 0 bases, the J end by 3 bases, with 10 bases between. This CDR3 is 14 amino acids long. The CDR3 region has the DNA TGCGCCAGCAGCTTGGCCGCAGAATTCTACGAGCAGTACTTC. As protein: CASSLAAEFYEQYF.

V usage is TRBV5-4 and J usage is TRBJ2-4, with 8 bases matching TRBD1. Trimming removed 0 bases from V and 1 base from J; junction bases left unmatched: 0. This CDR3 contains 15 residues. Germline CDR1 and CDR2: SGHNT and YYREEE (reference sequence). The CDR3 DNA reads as TGTGCCAGCAGCTTGGGGACAGGGGCCAAAAACATTCAGTACTTC. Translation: CASSLGTGAKNIQYF.

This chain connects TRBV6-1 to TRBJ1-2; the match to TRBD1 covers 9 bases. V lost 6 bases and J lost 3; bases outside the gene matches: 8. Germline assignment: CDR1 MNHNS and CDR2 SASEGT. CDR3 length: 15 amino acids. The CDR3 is CASSTGTGTHYGYTF. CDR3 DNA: TGTGCCAGCAGCACCGGGACAGGGACCCACTATGGCTACACCTTC.